The 10 T cell receptor beta chains below were found in one sample sequenced in a study of T cells in narcolepsy. This table comes from immunoSEQ multiplex PCR, and its TCRdb copy is limited to in-frame clones, with some not included. The table lists some 13,000 clones, 70% to 90% of them singletons. Material: CD45RA- memory CD4+ T cells from PBMCs. The receptors were gathered from a human donor with narcolepsy.

In nucleotides, the CDR3 is TGTGCAAGTCGCTTAGCGAAGAGGGCCCGGAATTCACCCCTCCACTTT. It yields the protein CASRLAKRARNSPLHF. The rearrangement uses TRBV12-2 and TRBJ1-6. TRBV12-2 is a pseudogene locus. CDR3 length: 16 residues.

The chain recombines TRBV29-1 with TRBJ1-1; weak D call: TRBD1 (6 bases). V lost 0 bases, J lost 7 bases, and 24 bases lay in between. CDR3 length equals 17 residues. Germline assignment: CDR1 SQVTM and CDR2 ANQGSEA. The CDR3 spells CSVEDLLGAGRGVEAFF. The CDR3 region has the DNA TGCAGCGTTGAAGATCTTCTGGGGGCAGGACGGGGGGTTGAAGCTTTCTTT. Together with reference TRBV29-1 and TRBJ1-1, the CDR3 gives the full variable domain: SAVISQKPSRDICQRGTSLTIQCQVDSQVTMMFWYRQQPGQSLTLIATANQGSEATYESGFVIDKFPISRPNLTFSTLTVSNMSPEDSSIYLCSVEDLLGAGRGVEAFFGQGTRLTVV.

CDR3 region: CASTPGLLSYEQYF. The CDR3 bases are TGTGCCAGCACTCCGGGACTTCTCTCCTACGAGCAGTACTTC. The chain couples TRBV6-5 to TRBJ2-7; D may be TRBD2 (6 bases). Germline V lookup: CDR1 MNHEY, CDR2 SVGAGI. The CDR3 runs 14 residues. The V end was cut by 7 bases, the J end by 0 bases, with 13 bases between.

The chain employs TRBV30 and TRBJ1-1; 7 nucleotides line up with TRBD1. V shed 4 bases, J shed 1 base, and the junction held 6 bases outside the gene matches. This CDR3 comprises 14 residues. CDR1 and CDR2 (germline): GTSNPN, SVGIG (reference sequence). The CDR3 is CAWTLGQKNTEAFF. The CDR3 region has the DNA TGTGCCTGGACCCTGGGACAGAAGAACACTGAAGCTTTCTTT. Full variable domain (outside the CDR3, taken from reference TRBV30 and TRBJ1-1): SQTIHQWPATLVQPVGSPLSLECTVEGTSNPNLYWYRQAAGRGLQLLFYSVGIGQISSEVPQNLSASRPQDRQFILSSKKLLLSDSGFYLCAWTLGQKNTEAFFGQGTRLTVV.

This clone was detected a few times. The chain recombines TRBV18 with TRBJ1-5; D gene uncertain. This CDR3 is 13 amino acids long. Between the trimmed V and J ends, which lost 8 bases and 4 bases, there was a span of 12 bases. Germline V gives CDR1 KGHSH, CDR2 LQKENI. The CDR3 here is CASRRAENQPQHF. CDR3 in DNA: TGTGCCAGCCGGCGGGCCGAGAATCAGCCCCAGCATTTT.

V gene TRBV18 combines with J gene TRBJ1-5; D gene ambiguous. Germline CDR1 KGHSH, CDR2 LQKENI. This CDR3 has 13 residues. V was pared by 3 bases and J by 3 bases, with 6 bases between. CDR3 nucleotides: TGTGCCAGCTCACCGGGCATCAATCAGCCCCAGCATTTT. This gives the protein CASSPGINQPQHF.

CDR3 region: CASSISRDRYGYTF. In DNA form, the CDR3 reads TGTGCCAGTAGTATAAGTCGGGACAGATATGGCTACACCTTC. The chain combines TRBV19 with TRBJ1-2; 7 positions match TRBD1. The CDR3 runs 14 residues. Losses at the gene ends were 2 bases for V and 5 bases for J; bases not matched to a gene: 5. Germline assignment: CDR1 LNHDA and CDR2 SQIVND (reference sequence).

The chain has TRBV2 and TRBJ2-5, with TRBD2 matching over 9 bases. The junction had 5 bases not matched to a gene; V was cut back by 5 bases and J by 4 bases. CDR3 length: 14 residues. Germline-derived CDR1 and CDR2 are SNHLY and FYNNEI. The CDR3 reads CASSSGLAIETQYF. DNA for the CDR3: TGTGCCAGCAGTTCAGGACTAGCGATAGAGACCCAGTACTTC.

This clone appeared once. The chain links TRBV5-1 to TRBJ1-2, with TRBD1 matching over 12 bases. With 4 bases clipped from V and 8 bases from J, the junction kept 3 bases outside the gene matches. The CDR3 spans 13 residues. In germline, CDR1 is SGHRS, CDR2 YFSETQ. DNA of the CDR3: TGCGCCAGCAGCATCGGGACAGGGGGCGGCTACACCTTC. Its protein product is CASSIGTGGGYTF.

The V gene is TRBV5-1, the J gene TRBJ2-1, with TRBD2 matching 8 bases. Germline CDR1 reads SGHRS; CDR2 reads YFSETQ. V dropped 2 bases and J dropped 5; count of bases not matched to a gene: 9. This CDR3 has 16 residues. CDR3 loop: CASSFGISGVDNEQFF. In DNA, the CDR3 is TGCGCCAGCAGCTTCGGAATTAGCGGGGTTGACAATGAGCAGTTCTTC.